This T cell receptor beta chain stems from a study of response to subunit inactivated influenza vaccine. Germline V CDR1 and CDR2: DFQATT, SNEGSKA (reference sequence). The CDR3 is made up of 12 amino acids. V lost 3 bases and J lost 5, with 10 bases in between. Study conclusions and caveats: There was a suggestion from the authors that each seasonal influenza vaccination recruits few new T cells.

TCRdb recomputed calls from the RT-PCR reads with MiXCR, one row per CDR3 protein. Among about 530,000 distinct CDR3 sequences listed, roughly 10% were seen once. A word on this clonotype: Antigen specificity is unknown.

This receptor was obtained from a man aged 45-60 years who received an inactivated influenza vaccine. This chain joins TRBV20-1 and TRBJ2-5; D is ambiguous. Sequences were derived from PBMCs from blood, sampled on the day of vaccination. CDR3 sequence reads: CSARWQVETQYF. The CDR3 DNA is TGCAGTGCTAGGTGGCAGGTGGAGACCCAGTACTTC.